The subject of this entry is one TCR beta chain. Measured with immunoSEQ multiplex PCR; TCRdb has only the in-frame clones, and not every one. The sample has about 120,000 clones, 75% to 90% seen once. This sample is drawn from a study of blood T cell repertoires in COVID-19. In the study overall: PBMCs, B-cell-depleted T cells, or T cells were the source of the cDNA or gDNA that made up the material.

There are 16 residues in the CDR3. V dropped 5 bases and J dropped 2; count of bases not matched to a gene: 4. Germline V gene lookup returns CDR1 MNHEY and CDR2 SMNVEV (reference sequence). The genes are TRBV27 and TRBJ2-7, with 15 bases aligning to TRBD2. The clonotype was recovered from a man in his 70s with acute or convalescent COVID-19. Sample: peripheral blood. The CDR3 DNA sequence: TGTGCCAGCAGTGTTCGGACTAGCGGGGGGGCCTACGAGCAGTACTTC. Protein: CASSVRTSGGAYEQYF.